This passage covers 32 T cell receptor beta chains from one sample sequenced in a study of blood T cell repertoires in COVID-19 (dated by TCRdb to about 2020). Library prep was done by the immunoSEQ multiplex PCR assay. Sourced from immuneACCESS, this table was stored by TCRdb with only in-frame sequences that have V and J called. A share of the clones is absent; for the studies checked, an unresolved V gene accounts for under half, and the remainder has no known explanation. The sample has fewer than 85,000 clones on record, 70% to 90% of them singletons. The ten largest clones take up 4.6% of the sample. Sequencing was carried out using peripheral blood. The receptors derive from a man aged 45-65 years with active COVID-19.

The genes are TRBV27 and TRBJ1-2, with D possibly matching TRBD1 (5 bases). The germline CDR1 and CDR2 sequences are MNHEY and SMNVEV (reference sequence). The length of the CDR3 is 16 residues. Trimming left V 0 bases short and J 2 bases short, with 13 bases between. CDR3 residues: CASSLSITGGNYGYTF. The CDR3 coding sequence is TGTGCCAGCAGTTTATCGATAACTGGGGGGAACTATGGCTACACCTTC.

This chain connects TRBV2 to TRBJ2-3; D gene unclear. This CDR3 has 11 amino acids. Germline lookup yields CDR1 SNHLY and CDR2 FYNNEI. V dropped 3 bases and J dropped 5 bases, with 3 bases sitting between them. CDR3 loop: CASSERDTQYF. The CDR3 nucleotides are TGTGCCAGCAGTGAGAGAGATACGCAGTATTTT.

This chain's CDR3 is CASSYHSGGRILRFF. The CDR3 bases are TGTGCCAGCAGTTACCACTCTGGGGGCCGGATACTTCGGTTCTTC. This chain links TRBV6-5 with TRBJ2-1; tentative D call: TRBD1 (6 bases). Trimming stripped 2 bases from V and 15 bases from J, with 23 bases between. The CDR3 covers 15 residues. Germline assignment: CDR1 MNHEY and CDR2 SVGAGI.

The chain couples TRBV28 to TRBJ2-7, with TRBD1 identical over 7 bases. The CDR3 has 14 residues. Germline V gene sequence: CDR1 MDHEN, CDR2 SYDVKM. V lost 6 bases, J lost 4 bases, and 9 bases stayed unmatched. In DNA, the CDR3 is TGTGCCAGCAGAGCTAGTACAGGGGCATACGAGCAGTACTTC. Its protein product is CASRASTGAYEQYF.

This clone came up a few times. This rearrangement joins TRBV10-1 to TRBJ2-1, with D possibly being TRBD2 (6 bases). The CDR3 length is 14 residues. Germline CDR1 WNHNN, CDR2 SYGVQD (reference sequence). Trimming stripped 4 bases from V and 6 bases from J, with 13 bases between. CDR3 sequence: CASSGGTFSNEQFF. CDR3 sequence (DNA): TGCGCCAGCAGTGGTGGGACTTTTAGCAATGAGCAGTTCTTC.

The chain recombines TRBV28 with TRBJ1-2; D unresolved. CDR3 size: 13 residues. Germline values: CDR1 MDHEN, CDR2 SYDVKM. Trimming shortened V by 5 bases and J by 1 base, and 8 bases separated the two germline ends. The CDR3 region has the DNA TGTGCCAGCAGTCCTCTGAGTAACTATGGCTACACCTTC. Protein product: CASSPLSNYGYTF.

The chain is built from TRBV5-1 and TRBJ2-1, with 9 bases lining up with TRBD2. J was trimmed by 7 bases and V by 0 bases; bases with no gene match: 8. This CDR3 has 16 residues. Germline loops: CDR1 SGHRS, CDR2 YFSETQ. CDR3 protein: CASSLEAGGFRNEQFF. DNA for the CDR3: TGCGCCAGCAGCTTGGAGGCGGGAGGGTTTAGAAATGAGCAGTTCTTC.

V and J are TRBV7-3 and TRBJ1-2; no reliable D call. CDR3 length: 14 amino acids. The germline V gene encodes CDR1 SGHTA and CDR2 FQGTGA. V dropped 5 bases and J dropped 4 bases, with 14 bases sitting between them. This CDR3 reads CASSPNGGPYGYTF. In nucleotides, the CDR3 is TGTGCCAGCAGCCCTAATGGCGGTCCCTATGGCTACACCTTC.

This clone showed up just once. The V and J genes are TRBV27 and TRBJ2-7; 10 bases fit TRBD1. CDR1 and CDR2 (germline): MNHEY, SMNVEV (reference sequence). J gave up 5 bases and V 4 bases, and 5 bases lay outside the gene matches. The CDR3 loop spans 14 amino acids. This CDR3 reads CASSSPGQGHEQYF. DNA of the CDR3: TGTGCCAGCAGTTCTCCGGGACAGGGGCACGAGCAGTACTTC.

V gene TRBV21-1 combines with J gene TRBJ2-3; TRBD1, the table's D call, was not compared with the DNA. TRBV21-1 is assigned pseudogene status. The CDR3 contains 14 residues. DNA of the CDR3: TGTGCCAGCAGCCCCGGGACACCCACAGATACGCAGTATTTT. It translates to CASSPGTPTDTQYF.

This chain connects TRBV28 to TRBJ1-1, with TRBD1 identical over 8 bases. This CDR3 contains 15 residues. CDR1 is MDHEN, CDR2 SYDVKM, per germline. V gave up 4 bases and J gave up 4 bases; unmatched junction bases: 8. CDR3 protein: CASSSPGQALTEAFF. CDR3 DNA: TGTGCCAGCAGTTCGCCGGGACAGGCCCTCACTGAAGCTTTCTTT.

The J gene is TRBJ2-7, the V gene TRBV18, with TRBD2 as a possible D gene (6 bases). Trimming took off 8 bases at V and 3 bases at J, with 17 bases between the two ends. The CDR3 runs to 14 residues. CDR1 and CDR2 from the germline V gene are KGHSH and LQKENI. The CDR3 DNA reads TGTGCCAGCCGAACTTCGGGGGAGGACTACGAGCAGTACTTC. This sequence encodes CASRTSGEDYEQYF.

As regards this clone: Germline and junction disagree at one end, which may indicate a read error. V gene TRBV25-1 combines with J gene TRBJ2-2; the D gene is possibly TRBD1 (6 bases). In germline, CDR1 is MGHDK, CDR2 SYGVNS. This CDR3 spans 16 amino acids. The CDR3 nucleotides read TGTGCCAGCAATGAATTTAGGGGGAACAACACCGGGGAGCTGTTTTTT. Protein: CASNEFRGNNTGELFF.

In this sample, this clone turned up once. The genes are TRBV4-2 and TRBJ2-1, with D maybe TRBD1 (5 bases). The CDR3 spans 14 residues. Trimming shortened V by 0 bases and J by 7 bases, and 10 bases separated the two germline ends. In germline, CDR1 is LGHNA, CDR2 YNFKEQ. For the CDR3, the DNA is TGTGCCAGCAGCCAAGACAGGGCATCGAATGAGCAGTTCTTC. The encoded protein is CASSQDRASNEQFF.

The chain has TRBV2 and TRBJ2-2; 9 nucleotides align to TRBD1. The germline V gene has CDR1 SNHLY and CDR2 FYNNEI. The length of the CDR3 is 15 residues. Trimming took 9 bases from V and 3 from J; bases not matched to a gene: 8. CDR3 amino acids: CASRTGARYTGELFF. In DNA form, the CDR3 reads TGTGCCAGTCGGACAGGGGCTAGGTACACCGGGGAGCTGTTTTTT.

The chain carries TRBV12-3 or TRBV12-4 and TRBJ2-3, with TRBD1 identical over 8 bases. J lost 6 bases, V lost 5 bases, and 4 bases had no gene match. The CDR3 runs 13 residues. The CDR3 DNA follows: TGTGCCAGCAGTCGGACAGGGCCCGATACGCAGTATTTT. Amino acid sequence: CASSRTGPDTQYF.

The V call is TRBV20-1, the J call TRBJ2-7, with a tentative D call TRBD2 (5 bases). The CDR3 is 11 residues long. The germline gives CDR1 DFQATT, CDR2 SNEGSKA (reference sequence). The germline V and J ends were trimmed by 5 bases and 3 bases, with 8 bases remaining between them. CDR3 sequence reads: CSAGSGYEQYF. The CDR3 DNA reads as TGCAGTGCTGGCAGCGGCTACGAGCAGTACTTC.

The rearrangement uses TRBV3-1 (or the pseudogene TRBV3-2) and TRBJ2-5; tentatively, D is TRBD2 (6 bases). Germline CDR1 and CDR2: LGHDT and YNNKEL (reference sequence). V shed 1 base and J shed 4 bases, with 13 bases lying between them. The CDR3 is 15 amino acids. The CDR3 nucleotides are TGTGCCAGCAGCCAAGGATCGGGAGTAGGAGAGACCCAGTACTTC. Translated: CASSQGSGVGETQYF.

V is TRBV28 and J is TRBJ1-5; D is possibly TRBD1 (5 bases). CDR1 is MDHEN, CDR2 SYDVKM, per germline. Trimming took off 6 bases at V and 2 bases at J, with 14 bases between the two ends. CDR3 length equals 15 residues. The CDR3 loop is CASSGGGFGNQPQHF. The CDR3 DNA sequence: TGTGCCAGCAGCGGGGGGGGGTTCGGCAATCAGCCCCAGCATTTT.

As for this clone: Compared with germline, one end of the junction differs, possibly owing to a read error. CDR3 coding DNA: TGCGCCAGCAGCCAAGATTGGCGGGGACCGCAGCTCTTC. It is translated as CASSQDWRGPQLF. J is TRBJ2-1 and V is TRBV4-1; a possible D gene is TRBD2 (6 bases). The CDR3 has 13 residues. CDR1 and CDR2 (germline): MGHRA, YSYEKL.

The CDR3 DNA reads as TGTGCCAGCAGCTTAGCGGGGGCTAGCGGGTGGAATGAGCAGTTCTTC. Protein product: CASSLAGASGWNEQFF. The chain carries TRBV7-9 and TRBJ2-1; TRBD2 matches at 8 bases. Germline V gives CDR1 SEHNR, CDR2 FQNEAQ (reference sequence). This CDR3 has 16 residues. The V segment lost 0 bases and the J segment 7 bases; nucleotides outside the gene matches: 8.

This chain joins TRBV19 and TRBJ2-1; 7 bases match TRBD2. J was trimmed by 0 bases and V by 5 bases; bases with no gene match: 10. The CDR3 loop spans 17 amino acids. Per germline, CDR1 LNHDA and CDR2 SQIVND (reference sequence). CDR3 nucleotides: TGTGCCAGTAGTCCGCGACTAGCCTCGAGCTCCTACAATGAGCAGTTCTTC. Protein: CASSPRLASSSYNEQFF.

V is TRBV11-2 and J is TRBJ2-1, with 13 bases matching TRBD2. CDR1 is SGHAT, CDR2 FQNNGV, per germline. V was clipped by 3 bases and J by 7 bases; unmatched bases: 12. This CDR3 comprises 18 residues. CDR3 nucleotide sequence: TGTGCCAGCAGCTTGACTAGCGGGAGGCCGAAGCGAAGTAATGAGCAGTTCTTC. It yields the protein CASSLTSGRPKRSNEQFF.

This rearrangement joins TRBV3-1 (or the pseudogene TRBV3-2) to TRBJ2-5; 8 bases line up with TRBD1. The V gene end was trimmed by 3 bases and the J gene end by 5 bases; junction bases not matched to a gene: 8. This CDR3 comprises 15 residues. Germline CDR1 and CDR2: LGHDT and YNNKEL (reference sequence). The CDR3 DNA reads TGTGCCAGCAGCCAGACAGGGGTCGGTTGGGAGACCCAGTACTTC. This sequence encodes CASSQTGVGWETQYF.

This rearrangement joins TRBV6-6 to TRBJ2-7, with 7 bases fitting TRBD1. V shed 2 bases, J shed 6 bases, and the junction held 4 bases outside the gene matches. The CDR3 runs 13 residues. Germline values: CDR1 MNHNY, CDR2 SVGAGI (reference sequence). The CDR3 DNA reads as TGTGCCAGCAGTTACGGGCCAGGGGGCGAGCAGTACTTC. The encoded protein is CASSYGPGGEQYF.

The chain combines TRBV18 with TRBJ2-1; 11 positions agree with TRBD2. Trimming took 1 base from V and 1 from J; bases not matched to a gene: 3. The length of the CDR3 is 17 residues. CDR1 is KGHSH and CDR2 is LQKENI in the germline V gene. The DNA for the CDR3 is TGTGCCAGCTCACCACAAGCTAGCGGGAGGTCCTACAATGAGCAGTTCTTC. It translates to CASSPQASGRSYNEQFF.

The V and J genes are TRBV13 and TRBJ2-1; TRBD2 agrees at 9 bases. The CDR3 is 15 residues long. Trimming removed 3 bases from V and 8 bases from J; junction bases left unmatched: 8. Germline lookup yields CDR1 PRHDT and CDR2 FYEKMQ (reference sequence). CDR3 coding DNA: TGTGCCAGCAGCTTGGGCGGGAGGGCGGTCGATGAGCAGTTCTTC. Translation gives CASSLGGRAVDEQFF.

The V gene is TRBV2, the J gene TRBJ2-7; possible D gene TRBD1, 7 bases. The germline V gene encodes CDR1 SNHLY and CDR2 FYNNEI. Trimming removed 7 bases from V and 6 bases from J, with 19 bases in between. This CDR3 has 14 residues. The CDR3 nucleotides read TGTGCCAGCACCACCAACAGGGGCGGGGTCGAGCAGTACTTC. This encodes CASTTNRGGVEQYF. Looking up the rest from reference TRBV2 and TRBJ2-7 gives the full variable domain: EPEVTQTPSHQVTQMGQEVILRCVPISNHLYFYWYRQILGQKVEFLVSFYNNEISEKSEIFDDQFSVERPDGSNFTLKIRSTKLEDSAMYFCASTTNRGGVEQYFGPGTRLTVT.

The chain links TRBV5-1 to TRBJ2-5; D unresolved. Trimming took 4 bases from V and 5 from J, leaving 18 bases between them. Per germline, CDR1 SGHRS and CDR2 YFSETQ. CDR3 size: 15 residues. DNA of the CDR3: TGCGCCAGCAGCCCCCTGGTAGCCCTCCAGGAGACCCAGTACTTC. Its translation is CASSPLVALQETQYF.

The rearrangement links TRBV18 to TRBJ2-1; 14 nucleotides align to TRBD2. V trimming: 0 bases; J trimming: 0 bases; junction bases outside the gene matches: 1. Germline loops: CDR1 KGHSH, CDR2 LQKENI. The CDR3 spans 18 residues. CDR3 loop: CASSPPGTSGSSYNEQFF. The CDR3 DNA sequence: TGTGCCAGCTCACCACCAGGGACTAGCGGGAGCTCCTACAATGAGCAGTTCTTC.

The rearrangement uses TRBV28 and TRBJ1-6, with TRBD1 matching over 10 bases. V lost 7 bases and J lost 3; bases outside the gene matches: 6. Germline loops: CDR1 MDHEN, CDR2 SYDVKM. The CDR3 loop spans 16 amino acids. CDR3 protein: CASKRQGAVYNSPLHF. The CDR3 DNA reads TGTGCCAGCAAAAGACAGGGGGCGGTCTATAATTCACCCCTCCACTTT.

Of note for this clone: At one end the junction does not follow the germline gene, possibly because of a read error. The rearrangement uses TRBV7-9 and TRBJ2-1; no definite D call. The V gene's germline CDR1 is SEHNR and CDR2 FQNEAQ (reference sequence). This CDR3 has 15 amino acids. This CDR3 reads CVSSLMRPTYNEQFF. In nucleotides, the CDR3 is TGTGTCAGCAGCTTAATGCGTCCTACCTACAATGAGCAGTTCTTC.